This T cell receptor beta chain was documented in a study of T cell responses to AZD1222 COVID-19 vaccine. General study findings and limits: Donors were largely white British and mainly female; clonal diversity was possibly underestimated.

Concerning this clone itself: Its antigen is undetermined.

The assay was immunoSEQ multiplex PCR, and TCRdb's table has in-frame clones only and misses some. The sample yields under 110,000 clones, around 90% seen once. This receptor was taken from an adult who received the AZD1222 COVID-19 vaccine. Sequences were derived from peripheral blood, sampled 28 days after the second AZD1222 dose.

The CDR3 nucleotides are TGTGCCAGCAGCGTAGGAGAAGGGAATGGCTACACCTTC. It yields the protein CASSVGEGNGYTF. The V gene is TRBV9, the J gene TRBJ1-2; no definite D call. V lost 0 bases to trimming and J lost 6 bases, with 9 bases between them. This CDR3 has 13 residues. Looked up from germline, CDR1 is SGDLS and CDR2 is YYNGEE.